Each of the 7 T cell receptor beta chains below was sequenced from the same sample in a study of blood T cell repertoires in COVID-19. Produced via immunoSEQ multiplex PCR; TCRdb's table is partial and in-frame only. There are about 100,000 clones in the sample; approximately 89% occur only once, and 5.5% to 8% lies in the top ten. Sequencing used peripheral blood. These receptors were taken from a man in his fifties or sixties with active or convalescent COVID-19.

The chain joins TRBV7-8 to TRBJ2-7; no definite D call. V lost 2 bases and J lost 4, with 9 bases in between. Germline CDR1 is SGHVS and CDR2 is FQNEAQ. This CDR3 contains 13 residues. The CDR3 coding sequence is TGTGCCAGCAGCTTATCGGCGGTTTACGAGCAGTACTTC. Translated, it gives CASSLSAVYEQYF.

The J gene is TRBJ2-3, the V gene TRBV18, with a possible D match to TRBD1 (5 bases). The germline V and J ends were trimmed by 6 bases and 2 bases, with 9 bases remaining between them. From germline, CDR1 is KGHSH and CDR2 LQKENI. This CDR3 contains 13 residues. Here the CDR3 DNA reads TGTGCCAGCTCGGCAGGGAACACAGATACGCAGTATTTT. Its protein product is CASSAGNTDTQYF.

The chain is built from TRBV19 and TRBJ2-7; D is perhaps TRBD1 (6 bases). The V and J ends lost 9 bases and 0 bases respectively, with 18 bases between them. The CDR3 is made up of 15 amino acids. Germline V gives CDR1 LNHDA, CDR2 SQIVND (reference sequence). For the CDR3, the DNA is TGTGCCAGGGGGACCGGGACAAGTAGCTCCTACGAGCAGTACTTC. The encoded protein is CARGTGTSSSYEQYF.

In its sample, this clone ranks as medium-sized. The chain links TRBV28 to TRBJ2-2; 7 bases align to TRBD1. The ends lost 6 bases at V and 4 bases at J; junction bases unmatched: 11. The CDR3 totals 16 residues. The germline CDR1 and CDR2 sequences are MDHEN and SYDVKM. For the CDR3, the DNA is TGTGCCAGCAGGACTATACAGGGGAAGATCACCGGGGAGCTGTTTTTT. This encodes CASRTIQGKITGELFF.

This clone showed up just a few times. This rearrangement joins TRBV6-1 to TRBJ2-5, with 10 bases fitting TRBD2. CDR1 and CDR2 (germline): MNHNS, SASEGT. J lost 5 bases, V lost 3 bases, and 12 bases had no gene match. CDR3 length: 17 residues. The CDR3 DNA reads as TGTGCCAGCAGTGAGGGGAGCGGGAGGGCCCTCACGGAGACCCAGTACTTC. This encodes CASSEGSGRALTETQYF.

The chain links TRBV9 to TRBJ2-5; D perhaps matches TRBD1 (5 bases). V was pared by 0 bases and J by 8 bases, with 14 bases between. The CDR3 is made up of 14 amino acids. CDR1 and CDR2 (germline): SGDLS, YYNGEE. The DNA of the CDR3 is TGTGCCAGCAGCGTAGGCACAGGTTCCTATACCCAGTACTTC. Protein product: CASSVGTGSYTQYF.

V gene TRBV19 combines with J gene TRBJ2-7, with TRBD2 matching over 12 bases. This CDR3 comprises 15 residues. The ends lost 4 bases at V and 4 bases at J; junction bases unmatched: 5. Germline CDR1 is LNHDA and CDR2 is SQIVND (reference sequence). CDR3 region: CASSTPTSGSYEQYF. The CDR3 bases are TGTGCCAGTAGTACACCGACTAGCGGGAGTTACGAGCAGTACTTC.